The 21 T cell receptor beta chains below all came from one sample that was sequenced in a study of blood T cell repertoires in COVID-19. The protocol was immunoSEQ multiplex PCR, while the TCRdb copy is restricted to in-frame clones and leaves out a portion. The sample records 100,000 or so clones, 60% to 80% being singletons. Input material: peripheral blood. The receptors shown here come from a woman aged 80 or older with acute or convalescent COVID-19.

The V call is TRBV18, the J call TRBJ1-3; possibly TRBD1 for D (6 bases). Germline V gene data show CDR1 as KGHSH and CDR2 as LQKENI. Trimming pared 0 bases from V and 2 bases from J, leaving 14 bases between. The CDR3 extends over 17 amino acids. The DNA for the CDR3 is TGTGCCAGCTCACCACCGCGAGGGGGATATGCTGGAAACACCATATATTTT. Translating gives CASSPPRGGYAGNTIYF.

The CDR3 reads CASNSGGQVHNEQFF. The CDR3, as DNA: TGTGCCAGCAATTCGGGGGGCCAAGTCCACAATGAGCAGTTCTTC. The gene calls are TRBV9 and TRBJ2-1; TRBD2 might be the D (7 bases). The germline CDR1 and CDR2 sequences are SGDLS and YYNGEE. The CDR3 covers 15 residues. Trimming stripped 6 bases from V and 5 bases from J, with 18 bases between.

In this sample, this clone turned up many times. The V and J genes are TRBV19 and TRBJ1-5, with 11 nucleotides matching TRBD1. Germline V gives CDR1 LNHDA, CDR2 SQIVND (reference sequence). The CDR3 length is 14 residues. With V trimmed by 4 bases and J by 10 bases, 6 bases remained unmatched. The CDR3 DNA reads as TGTGCCAGTAGTACCACGGGACAGGGGGTACCCCAGCATTTT. Translation: CASSTTGQGVPQHF. Supplemented by reference TRBV19 and TRBJ1-5, the full variable domain reads DGGITQSPKYLFRKEGQNVTLSCEQNLNHDAMYWYRQDPGQGLRLIYYSQIVNDFQKGDIAEGYSVSREKKESFPLTVTSAQKNPTAFYLCASSTTGQGVPQHFGDGTRLSIL.

J is TRBJ1-2 and V is TRBV6-5, with D maybe TRBD1 (5 bases). V was cut by 5 bases and J by 4 bases, with 17 bases left in between. From germline, CDR1 is MNHEY and CDR2 SVGAGI. The length of the CDR3 is 15 residues. For the CDR3, the DNA is TGTGCCAGCAGTAAAACTTTAGACAGCCCCTATGGCTACACCTTC. Translation gives CASSKTLDSPYGYTF.

This clone came up many times. This rearrangement joins TRBV29-1 to TRBJ1-1; D remains unclear. The CDR3 is made up of 13 amino acids. With 0 bases removed from V and 5 bases from J, the gap between germline ends came to 10 bases. In germline, CDR1 is SQVTM, CDR2 ANQGSEA. DNA for the CDR3: TGCAGCGTTGAAGACCCACCGCGGACTGAAGCTTTCTTT. It specifies CSVEDPPRTEAFF.

V gene TRBV19 combines with J gene TRBJ1-2; TRBD1 matches at 8 bases. The germline gives CDR1 LNHDA, CDR2 SQIVND (reference sequence). There are 15 residues in the CDR3. V shed 3 bases, J shed 2 bases, and the junction held 5 bases outside the gene matches. CDR3 protein: CASSIEAGGNYGYTF. The CDR3 coding sequence is TGTGCCAGTAGTATTGAGGCAGGGGGCAACTATGGCTACACCTTC.

J is TRBJ1-2 and V is TRBV20-1; TRBD1 matches 7 bases. The germline V gene encodes CDR1 DFQATT and CDR2 SNEGSKA (reference sequence). The V gene end was trimmed by 3 bases and the J gene end by 6 bases; junction bases not matched to a gene: 4. This CDR3 contains 12 residues. As DNA, the CDR3 is TGCAGTGCTAGTCAGGGGGGCCATGGCTACACCTTC. Translation gives CSASQGGHGYTF.

The chain uses TRBV5-1 and TRBJ1-1; D might be TRBD1 (6 bases). V was shortened by 1 base and J by 1 base, with 8 bases between the two germline ends. Germline V lookup: CDR1 SGHRS, CDR2 YFSETQ. This CDR3 comprises 14 residues. CDR3 sequence (DNA): TGCGCCAGCAGCTTGCAGGGGACGAACACTGAAGCTTTCTTT. Its protein product is CASSLQGTNTEAFF.

This clone was counted a few times. The J gene is TRBJ2-1, the V gene TRBV7-2, with D maybe TRBD2 (5 bases). This CDR3 comprises 13 residues. The V end lost 6 bases, the J end lost 0 bases, and 6 bases lay between the germline ends. The germline V gene has CDR1 SGHTA and CDR2 FQGNSA. The CDR3 reads CASRGSSYNEQFF. In DNA form, the CDR3 reads TGTGCCAGCAGGGGGAGCTCCTACAATGAGCAGTTCTTC.

The rearrangement uses TRBV18 and TRBJ1-6; 7 nucleotides match TRBD1. The CDR3 extends over 15 amino acids. Germline V lookup: CDR1 KGHSH, CDR2 LQKENI. V was clipped by 3 bases and J by 10 bases; unmatched bases: 9. CDR3 sequence: CASSPVGRGDSPLHF. The DNA of the CDR3 is TGTGCCAGCTCACCGGTTGGCAGGGGGGACTCACCCCTCCACTTT. The complete variable domain, with remaining parts taken from reference TRBV18 and TRBJ1-6, reads NAGVMQNPRHLVRRRGQEARLRCSPMKGHSHVYWYRQLPEEGLKFMVYLQKENIIDESGMPKERFSAEFPKEGPSILRIQQVVRGDSAAYFCASSPVGRGDSPLHFGNGTRLTVT.

For this clone: Other nucleotide sequences in the sample specify the same CDR3. The genes are TRBV5-1 and TRBJ2-3; tentatively, D is TRBD1 (5 bases). Looked up from germline, CDR1 is SGHRS and CDR2 is YFSETQ. CDR3 length: 13 residues. With 7 bases removed from V and 2 bases from J, the gap between germline ends came to 11 bases. The CDR3 coding sequence is TGCGCCAGCGGAGACAGAGTCACAGATACGCAGTATTTT. Amino acids: CASGDRVTDTQYF.

The gene calls are TRBV28 and TRBJ1-6; tentative D call: TRBD1 (6 bases). Germline loops: CDR1 MDHEN, CDR2 SYDVKM. The CDR3 length is 15 residues. Trimming cost V 7 bases and J 1 base, with 11 bases left between them. Here the CDR3 reads CASNPQGSYNSPLHF. The CDR3 coding sequence is TGTGCCAGCAATCCACAGGGTTCCTATAATTCACCCCTCCACTTT.

This clone was detected ten times or more. Other DNA sequences from this sample encode an identical CDR3 as well. The chain couples TRBV30 to TRBJ1-4, with D perhaps matching TRBD1 (5 bases). Trimming shortened V by 0 bases and J by 8 bases, and 7 bases separated the two germline ends. The V gene's germline CDR1 is GTSNPN and CDR2 SVGIG (reference sequence). The CDR3 has 12 residues. In DNA, the CDR3 is TGTGCCTGGAGTGTTAGGGGCGAAAAACTGTTTTTT. Translating gives CAWSVRGEKLFF.

The chain recombines TRBV14 with TRBJ1-3; D is perhaps TRBD1 (5 bases). The CDR3 has 15 residues. Germline loops: CDR1 SGHDN, CDR2 FVKESK. V shed 4 bases and J shed 0 bases, with 10 bases lying between them. Here the CDR3 reads CASSRRGGSGNTIYF. The CDR3 DNA reads TGTGCCAGCAGCCGCCGGGGGGGCTCTGGAAACACCATATATTTT.

The rearrangement joins TRBV2 to TRBJ1-1; TRBD1 agrees at 8 bases. This CDR3 contains 14 residues. The J segment lost 7 bases and the V segment lost 6 bases, leaving 10 bases of the junction unmatched. Germline V gene lookup returns CDR1 SNHLY and CDR2 FYNNEI. Here the CDR3 reads CASRDNRGSNEAFF. Written as DNA, the CDR3 is TGTGCCAGCAGAGACAACAGGGGGAGTAATGAAGCTTTCTTT.

CDR3 protein: CASSLGHLNYGYTF. The CDR3 DNA sequence: TGTGCCAGCAGCTTAGGACACCTTAACTATGGCTACACCTTC. The chain has TRBV7-8 and TRBJ1-2; D is ambiguous. Germline lookup yields CDR1 SGHVS and CDR2 FQNEAQ. V lost 1 base to trimming and J lost 1 base, with 7 bases between them. This CDR3 has 14 residues.

This chain joins TRBV2 and TRBJ1-1; 7 nucleotides align to TRBD1. In germline, CDR1 is SNHLY, CDR2 FYNNEI. The trim removed 6 bases at V and 2 bases at J, leaving 3 bases unmatched. This CDR3 region has 13 residues. CDR3 in amino acids: CASRRDSNTEAFF. CDR3 coding DNA: TGTGCCAGCAGGAGGGACAGCAACACTGAAGCTTTCTTT. The full variable domain, with the rest looked up from reference TRBV2 and TRBJ1-1, is EPEVTQTPSHQVTQMGQEVILRCVPISNHLYFYWYRQILGQKVEFLVSFYNNEISEKSEIFDDQFSVERPDGSNFTLKIRSTKLEDSAMYFCASRRDSNTEAFFGQGTRLTVV.

The chain is built from TRBV7-2 and TRBJ1-2, with D unresolved. The CDR3 length is 13 residues. The germline V gene has CDR1 SGHTA and CDR2 FQGNSA. V lost 5 bases, J lost 9 bases, and 16 bases lay in between. CDR3 sequence: CASSPELEGSYTF. CDR3 in DNA: TGTGCCAGCAGCCCGGAGCTGGAGGGAAGCTACACCTTC.

This clone has a single count. This chain uses TRBV5-8 with TRBJ1-3; D not resolved. V lost 0 bases, J lost 4 bases, and 14 bases lay in between. This CDR3 region has 16 residues. Germline CDR1 reads SGHTS; CDR2 reads YDEGEE. CDR3 sequence (DNA): TGTGCCAGCAGCTTGGGAGGCCCGCAGTCAGGAAACACCATATATTTT. Its protein product is CASSLGGPQSGNTIYF.

The chain links TRBV6-2 or TRBV6-3 to TRBJ1-1, with 11 positions matching TRBD1. The V and J ends lost 2 bases and 7 bases, in that order; junction bases with no gene match: 9. The CDR3 totals 16 residues. CDR1 and CDR2 from the germline V gene are MNHEY and SVGEGT. CDR3 in DNA: TGTGCCAGCAGTTACCCCAGGGCGGGACAGGGGGTTGAAGCTTTCTTT. Translating it yields CASSYPRAGQGVEAFF.

This chain links TRBV7-3 with TRBJ1-6; D may be TRBD1 (6 bases). Germline CDR1 and CDR2: SGHTA and FQGTGA. The CDR3 is 15 residues long. Trimming took off 2 bases at V and 10 bases at J, with 15 bases between the two ends. The CDR3 sequence: CASSLGGGGLSPLHF. The CDR3 nucleotides read TGTGCCAGCAGCTTAGGGGGGGGCGGACTGTCACCCCTCCACTTT.